The 25 T cell receptor beta chains below were found in one sample sequenced in a study of radiotherapy plus CTLA-4 blockade in lung cancer. Clones were read by immunoSEQ multiplex PCR, and TCRdb kept only the in-frame ones, dropping some. The sample lists fewer than 150,000 clones, approximately 80% seen once, with approximately 4.7% in the top ten. Sequencing was performed on peripheral blood, taken from a patient treated with radiotherapy plus ipilimumab. The receptors originated from a human donor with non-small cell lung cancer who had a partial response to radiotherapy plus ipilimumab.

The table lists this clone with a few counts. The V call is TRBV5-1, the J call TRBJ1-1, with 9 bases fitting TRBD1. This CDR3 contains 17 residues. Germline CDR1 reads SGHRS; CDR2 reads YFSETQ. V was clipped by 1 base and J by 4 bases; unmatched bases: 11. CDR3 in DNA: TGCGCCAGCAGCTTGTTGGGACAGGGTCCCCCAAGCACTGAAGCTTTCTTT. Amino acid sequence: CASSLLGQGPPSTEAFF.

This chain uses TRBV6-5 with TRBJ2-7, with 7 bases identical to TRBD2. The CDR3 runs 15 residues. V dropped 6 bases and J dropped 0; count of bases not matched to a gene: 8. The germline V gene encodes CDR1 MNHEY and CDR2 SVGAGI. For the CDR3, the DNA is TGTGCCAGCAGGACATCCGGCGGGGGCTCCTACGAGCAGTACTTC. This codes for CASRTSGGGSYEQYF.

The rearrangement uses TRBV7-3 and TRBJ2-7; 7 nucleotides align to TRBD2. CDR3 size: 13 residues. Germline-derived CDR1 and CDR2 are SGHTA and FQGTGA. Germline trimming cut 6 bases from V and 3 bases from J; bases unmatched to any gene: 5. The chain's CDR3 is CASSQASGYEQYV. The DNA for the CDR3 is TGTGCCAGCAGTCAGGCTAGCGGCTACGAGCAGTACGTC.

This chain's CDR3 is CAISENGGRGAEEKLFF. The CDR3 bases are TGTGCCATCAGTGAAAACGGTGGTCGGGGGGCGGAAGAAAAACTGTTTTTT. The rearrangement joins TRBV10-3 to TRBJ1-4, with a tentative D call TRBD1 (6 bases). Trimming cost V 3 bases and J 8 bases, with 22 bases left between them. CDR1 and CDR2 from the germline V gene are ENHRY and SYGVKD. The CDR3 extends over 17 amino acids.

The V and J genes are TRBV7-8 and TRBJ2-1; 9 bases are a match to TRBD1. Germline V gene sequence: CDR1 SGHVS, CDR2 FQNEAQ. V lost 1 base, J lost 2 bases, and 6 bases stayed unmatched. This CDR3 has 17 residues. The CDR3 nucleotides are TGTGCCAGCAGCTTAGACAGGGGGCGGGAGCCCTACAATGAGCAGTTCTTC. It encodes CASSLDRGREPYNEQFF.

The chain combines TRBV29-1 with TRBJ2-5; the match to TRBD1 covers 11 bases. The V gene's germline CDR1 is SQVTM and CDR2 ANQGSEA. V lost 6 bases and J lost 1; bases outside the gene matches: 1. The CDR3 is 13 amino acids. Here the CDR3 DNA reads TGCAGCGTGGGGACAGGGGGCCAAGAGACCCAGTACTTC. This codes for CSVGTGGQETQYF.

The chain couples TRBV21-1 to TRBJ2-4; the table gives TRBD1 as D, unverified against the DNA. TRBV21-1 is termed a pseudogene. The CDR3 consists of 19 residues. This chain's CDR3 is CASSTHPLTDREAKNIQYF. CDR3 sequence (DNA): TGTGCCAGCAGCACCCACCCACTTACGGACAGGGAGGCCAAAAACATTCAGTACTTC.

The chain employs TRBV5-6 and TRBJ2-1, with a weak D call TRBD1 (6 bases). The V and J ends lost 4 bases and 4 bases respectively, with 15 bases between them. This CDR3 region has 15 residues. From germline, CDR1 is SGHDT and CDR2 YYEEEE. The CDR3 nucleotides are TGTGCCAGCAGCAATTACAGGGATGAGTACAATGAGCAGTTCTTC. It translates to CASSNYRDEYNEQFF. The full variable domain, completed using reference TRBV5-6 and TRBJ2-1, is DAGVTQSPTHLIKTRGQQVTLRCSPKSGHDTVSWYQQALGQGPQFIFQYYEEEERQRGNFPDRFSGHQFPNYSSELNVNALLLGDSALYLCASSNYRDEYNEQFFGPGTRLTVL.

The V gene is TRBV15, the J gene TRBJ2-7, with 7 bases identical to TRBD2. CDR3 size: 14 residues. After removal of 0 bases from V and 6 bases from J, the junction contained 5 bases not matched to a gene. Germline CDR1 is LNHNV and CDR2 is YYDKDF (reference sequence). CDR3 nucleotides: TGTGCCACCAGCAGAGAATTGACTAGCCTCGAGCAGTACTTC. The encoded protein is CATSRELTSLEQYF. The variable domain in full, completed from reference TRBV15 and TRBJ2-7, reads DAMVIQNPRYQVTQFGKPVTLSCSQTLNHNVMYWYQQKSSQAPKLLFHYYDKDFNNEADTPDNFQSRRPNTSFCFLDIRSPGLGDTAMYLCATSRELTSLEQYFGPGTRLTVT.

V is TRBV7-9 and J is TRBJ2-1; D unresolved. The CDR3 has 16 amino acids. Germline CDR1 and CDR2: SEHNR and FQNEAQ (reference sequence). The V gene lost 6 bases and the J gene lost 4 bases, with 19 bases spanning the gap. The CDR3 region has the DNA TGTGCCAGCAGGAGCGAAGTTGACCTGCCTTACAATGAGCAGTTCTTC. Amino acids: CASRSEVDLPYNEQFF.

V usage is TRBV9 and J usage is TRBJ1-1, with 7 positions matching TRBD1. CDR1 SGDLS and CDR2 YYNGEE come from the germline V gene. After removal of 3 bases from V and 4 bases from J, the junction contained 12 bases not matched to a gene. The CDR3 spans 16 residues. The CDR3 bases are TGTGCCAGCAGCGCAGACACAGGGGCTGGGGTCACTGAAGCTTTCTTT. Protein sequence: CASSADTGAGVTEAFF.

The genes are TRBV4-3 and TRBJ2-3; unclear D gene. CDR1 and CDR2 from the germline V gene are LGHNA and YSLEER. Trimming cost V 0 bases and J 2 bases, with 6 bases left between them. The CDR3 spans 14 residues. CDR3 residues: CASSQDQHTDTQYF. The CDR3 region has the DNA TGCGCCAGCAGCCAAGATCAACACACAGATACGCAGTATTTT.

The chain joins TRBV28 to TRBJ2-5, with a weak D call TRBD2 (5 bases). CDR1 and CDR2 (germline): MDHEN, SYDVKM. Trimming pared 5 bases from V and 1 base from J, leaving 20 bases between. This CDR3 is built from 17 residues. The CDR3 reads CASSLQRSVWGQETQYF. The CDR3 DNA is TGTGCCAGCAGTCTCCAACGTAGCGTGTGGGGCCAAGAGACCCAGTACTTC. The full variable domain, its missing parts supplied by reference TRBV28 and TRBJ2-5, is DVKVTQSSRYLVKRTGEKVFLECVQDMDHENMFWYRQDPGLGLRLIYFSYDVKMKEKGDIPEGYSVSREKKERFSLILESASTNQTSMYLCASSLQRSVWGQETQYFGPGTRLLVL.

The chain carries TRBV5-1 and TRBJ2-2, with 13 positions matching TRBD2. The CDR3 sequence is 18 residues long. With 0 bases clipped from V and 4 bases from J, the junction kept 6 bases outside the gene matches. The germline V gene encodes CDR1 SGHRS and CDR2 YFSETQ. The CDR3: CASSLEGLAGDATGELFF. The DNA for the CDR3 is TGCGCCAGCAGCTTGGAAGGACTAGCGGGAGATGCCACCGGGGAGCTGTTTTTT.

The CDR3 sequence: CASSSSPAGAKNIQYF. CDR3 DNA sequence: TGTGCCAGCAGTTCCAGTCCAGCGGGAGCCAAAAACATTCAGTACTTC. The chain uses TRBV28 and TRBJ2-4; the D gene is possibly TRBD2 (6 bases). V was pared by 4 bases and J by 0 bases, with 13 bases between. The length of the CDR3 is 16 residues. Germline V gives CDR1 MDHEN, CDR2 SYDVKM. The entire variable domain, with the rest obtained from reference TRBV28 and TRBJ2-4, is as follows: DVKVTQSSRYLVKRTGEKVFLECVQDMDHENMFWYRQDPGLGLRLIYFSYDVKMKEKGDIPEGYSVSREKKERFSLILESASTNQTSMYLCASSSSPAGAKNIQYFGAGTRLSVL.

The genes are TRBV5-1 and TRBJ1-1, with 7 bases aligning to TRBD1. CDR3 size: 16 residues. Per the germline V gene, CDR1 is SGHRS and CDR2 is YFSETQ. Trimming cost V 4 bases and J 1 base; bases outside gene matches: 10. The CDR3 DNA reads TGCGCCAGCAGCGCGCGGGACAGTACAAGGAACACTGAAGCTTTCTTT. Protein product: CASSARDSTRNTEAFF.

The chain uses TRBV6-5 and TRBJ1-2, with D perhaps TRBD1 (6 bases). V lost 7 bases to trimming and J lost 1 base, with 10 bases between them. The CDR3 is 13 amino acids. The germline gives CDR1 MNHEY, CDR2 SVGAGI. This CDR3 reads CASTQGHNYGYTF. The DNA of the CDR3 is TGTGCCAGCACCCAGGGACATAACTATGGCTACACCTTC.

This clone is a singleton in its sample. CDR3 DNA sequence: TGTGCCAGCAGTTTATCGGGGGGTGCCTATGGCTACACCTTC. This gives the protein CASSLSGGAYGYTF. The chain is built from TRBV27 and TRBJ1-2; TRBD1 is a possible D gene (5 bases). Trimming left V 0 bases short and J 4 bases short, with 9 bases between. From germline, CDR1 is MNHEY and CDR2 SMNVEV (reference sequence). This CDR3 spans 14 amino acids.

J is TRBJ1-2 and V is TRBV28, with D possibly being TRBD1 (6 bases). CDR1 and CDR2 (germline): MDHEN, SYDVKM. V lost 2 bases and J lost 2, with 9 bases in between. CDR3 length: 14 amino acids. CDR3 coding DNA: TGTGCCAGCAGTTTAACCGGACAGAACTATGGCTACACCTTC. Amino acid sequence: CASSLTGQNYGYTF.

The chain is built from TRBV19 and TRBJ2-5, with TRBD2 matching over 8 bases. Trimming at V came to 4 bases and at J to 4 bases, leaving 2 bases not matched to a gene. Germline CDR1 is LNHDA and CDR2 is SQIVND (reference sequence). The CDR3 has 13 amino acids. The CDR3 DNA reads as TGTGCCAGTAGTAGCGGGAGGAGAGAGACCCAGTACTTC. This sequence encodes CASSSGRRETQYF. The full variable domain, completed using reference TRBV19 and TRBJ2-5, is DGGITQSPKYLFRKEGQNVTLSCEQNLNHDAMYWYRQDPGQGLRLIYYSQIVNDFQKGDIAEGYSVSREKKESFPLTVTSAQKNPTAFYLCASSSGRRETQYFGPGTRLLVL.

The chain links TRBV6-4 to TRBJ1-2; D is perhaps TRBD1 (5 bases). Germline loops: CDR1 MRHNA, CDR2 SNTAGT. Deletions cut 6 bases from V and 6 bases from J, with 14 bases between. The CDR3 is made up of 13 amino acids. In DNA, the CDR3 is TGTGCCAGCAGCGCCGGCGGGACGGATGGCTACACCTTC. It is translated as CASSAGGTDGYTF.

The chain links TRBV19 to TRBJ2-1; weak D call: TRBD2 (6 bases). Trimming took off 10 bases at V and 0 bases at J, with 13 bases between the two ends. The germline V gene encodes CDR1 LNHDA and CDR2 SQIVND (reference sequence). This CDR3 has 14 amino acids. The CDR3 nucleotides read TGTGCCACCGATAGCGGCAGCTCCTACAATGAGCAGTTCTTC. Residues: CATDSGSSYNEQFF.

V gene TRBV4-2 combines with J gene TRBJ1-3, with D uncertain. Trimming stripped 3 bases from V and 0 bases from J, with 12 bases between. In germline, CDR1 is LGHNA, CDR2 YNFKEQ. This CDR3 comprises 16 residues. CDR3 in amino acids: CASSQEGRYSGNTIYF. The CDR3 DNA reads TGTGCCAGCAGCCAGGAGGGCAGGTACTCTGGAAACACCATATATTTT.

This clone was seen only once. The rearrangement joins TRBV19 to TRBJ2-7, with 8 bases matching TRBD2. The germline V gene encodes CDR1 LNHDA and CDR2 SQIVND (reference sequence). The CDR3 runs to 15 residues. V shed 2 bases, J shed 3 bases, and the junction held 6 bases outside the gene matches. The CDR3 spells CASSISGGSFYEQYF. In DNA form, the CDR3 reads TGTGCCAGTAGTATATCGGGGGGGTCCTTCTACGAGCAGTACTTC.

The chain employs TRBV6-1 and TRBJ1-2; D is perhaps TRBD1 (5 bases). CDR3 length: 15 amino acids. V was pared by 1 base and J by 7 bases, with 16 bases between. The germline CDR1 and CDR2 sequences are MNHNS and SASEGT. The CDR3 here is CASSEGGTAWGGYTF. CDR3 nucleotides: TGTGCCAGCAGTGAAGGGGGCACTGCTTGGGGTGGCTACACCTTC.